The 2 T cell receptor beta chains given below trace back to one sample, sequenced in a study of blood T cell repertoires in COVID-19. Clones were read by immunoSEQ multiplex PCR, and TCRdb kept only the in-frame ones, dropping some. Among approximately 70,000 clones, around 90% were seen once, and the ten largest hold around 14%. The sequencing input was peripheral blood. Receptors originate from a human donor with active COVID-19. The donor label of this sample is uncertain.

This clone was recorded once. The chain combines TRBV27 with TRBJ1-2, with D maybe TRBD1 (5 bases). Per the germline V gene, CDR1 is MNHEY and CDR2 is SMNVEV (reference sequence). V lost 4 bases, J lost 4 bases, and 13 bases lay in between. The CDR3 is 14 residues long. The CDR3 protein is CASSYHGAGYGYTF. The CDR3 coding sequence is TGTGCCAGCAGTTATCATGGGGCCGGCTATGGCTACACCTTC.

The chain joins TRBV19 to TRBJ1-2, with TRBD1 matching over 10 bases. Germline loops: CDR1 LNHDA, CDR2 SQIVND (reference sequence). The CDR3 runs 14 residues. V shed 7 bases and J 5 bases; nucleotides not matched to a gene: 7. CDR3 sequence: CASNNRQGAYGYTF. The CDR3 nucleotides are TGTGCCAGTAACAACCGACAGGGGGCGTATGGCTACACCTTC.